This T cell receptor beta chain was found in a study of cytomegalovirus exposure and HLA in healthy donors. The wider study: Unique TCRs numbering some 80 million, obtained from HLA-typed donors, made up an early data release.

The study's findings and limits: Associated with HLA alleles at 0.05 false discovery rate in a later analysis were 17,000 or so TCR beta sequences.

PCR employed 60 Vbeta and 13 Jbeta primers. Sequencing used immunoSEQ multiplex PCR; TCRdb keeps in-frame clones, though not all of them. The profile shows under 200,000 clones, around 80% of them singletons. Germline CDR1 and CDR2: MNHEY and SMNVEV (reference sequence). The trim removed 2 bases at V and 7 bases at J, leaving 5 bases unmatched. CDR3 size: 15 residues. In regard to this clone: Its antigen is still unknown.

Sequenced sample: PBMCs. The receptor was derived from a man aged 35 to 55 in good health and CMV-seronegative. The chain uses TRBV27 and TRBJ2-1; 10 bases agree with TRBD2. CDR3 loop: CASSLLAGDRNEQFF. CDR3 DNA: TGTGCCAGCAGTTTACTAGCGGGAGATAGGAATGAGCAGTTCTTC.